This T cell receptor (beta chain) came from a study of T cell changes during pregnancy in multiple sclerosis. Per germline, CDR1 SGHTA and CDR2 FQGNSA. The CDR3 is 14 amino acids. J gave up 4 bases and V 5 bases, and 6 bases lay outside the gene matches. Generated by immunoSEQ multiplex PCR, the TCRdb table keeps only in-frame clones and is missing some. Of tens of thousands of clones listed, roughly 89% are singletons. The chain has TRBV7-2 and TRBJ2-5, with 8 bases fitting TRBD1. This material consisted of CD4+ T cells from peripheral blood mononuclear cells, taken in the first trimester of pregnancy. The source of this sequence is a female donor with multiple sclerosis, enrolled in a pregnancy study. CDR3 in DNA: TGTGCCAGCAGCACTGGACAGGGAAGAGAGACCCAGTACTTC. Its protein product is CASSTGQGRETQYF. The entire variable domain, with the rest obtained from reference TRBV7-2 and TRBJ2-5, is as follows: GAGVSQSPSNKVTEKGKDVELRCDPISGHTALYWYRQSLGQGLEFLIYFQGNSAPDKSGLPSDRFSAERTGGSVSTLTIQRTQQEDSAVYLCASSTGQGRETQYFGPGTRLLVL.